The present entry profiles one TCR beta chain with its context. Sequencing was performed with immunoSEQ multiplex PCR; in TCRdb, only in-frame clones are kept and a portion is missing. This sample has roughly 30,000 clones; approximately 87% occur once, and the top ten carry 1.6%. The sample comes from a study of control samples from healthy donors and cancer patients. CDR3 length: 12 amino acids. This receptor was identified in a woman aged 40 to 49 with lung cancer. The rearrangement links TRBV21-1 to TRBJ1-5. TRBV21-1 is listed as a pseudogene. The sequenced sample was PBMCs. As DNA, the CDR3 is TGTGCCAGCAGCTATAGGACTCAGCCCCAGCATTTT. This codes for CASSYRTQPQHF.